This T cell receptor (beta chain) originates from a study of blood T cells in healthy people across ages. Alongside a J-beta primer mix, a sample-barcoded 5' primer served in a second PCR lasting about 7 to 11 cycles. TCRdb redid the calling of the 5' RACE reads with MiXCR, one entry per CDR3 protein. This repertoire shows about 640,000 distinct CDR3 sequences, about 54% found once; its top ten account for 30% to 40%. For this clonotype: Its matching antigen is unknown.

Points from the study as a whole: A strong correlation between TCR beta diversity and naive T cell percentage was seen.

The CDR3 consists of 17 residues. V gave up 5 bases and J gave up 2 bases, with 19 bases separating them. Germline V gene data show CDR1 as MNHNS and CDR2 as SASEGT. The receptor was derived from a man aged 55 to 69 in good health. Sample: blood. This chain joins TRBV6-1 and TRBJ1-5; D remains unclear. CDR3 in DNA: TGTGCCAGCAGTCCCCGACTTTGGCCCCAGGGCAATCAGCCCCAGCATTTT. Residues: CASSPRLWPQGNQPQHF.